The 15 T cell receptor beta chains presented below share a single source sample, sequenced in a study of T-cell memory formation after mild COVID-19. TCRdb re-called the 5' RACE reads with MiXCR, one entry per CDR3 protein. The sample records a few hundred thousand distinct CDR3 sequences, under 25% being singletons. Input material: PBMCs or a T cell subset sorted from them (not recorded which). These receptors were obtained from a man between 18 and 29 years old who had mild COVID-19 (a few samples of this study predate the infection). Cell type and time point are not known.

This clonotype was counted a few times. This chain uses TRBV7-9 with TRBJ1-3; D ambiguous. The germline V and J ends were trimmed by 2 bases and 2 bases, with 10 bases remaining between them. CDR1 and CDR2 from the germline V gene are SEHNR and FQNEAQ (reference sequence). This CDR3 region has 15 residues. This chain's CDR3 is CASSLREYTGNTIYF. The DNA of the CDR3 is TGTGCCAGCAGCTTACGGGAATATACTGGAAACACCATATATTTT.

The sample holds a few counts of this clonotype. The chain is built from TRBV7-2 and TRBJ2-5; D unclear. The V end was cut by 7 bases, the J end by 1 base, with 13 bases between. The germline V gene encodes CDR1 SGHTA and CDR2 FQGNSA. The CDR3 is 14 residues long. CDR3 loop: CASTVSRLQETQYF. In DNA, the CDR3 is TGTGCCAGCACCGTTAGCAGGCTCCAAGAGACCCAGTACTTC.

The gene calls are TRBV5-1 and TRBJ2-2; maybe TRBD2 (7 bases). The germline CDR1 and CDR2 sequences are SGHRS and YFSETQ. The V gene lost 4 bases and the J gene lost 2 bases, with 18 bases spanning the gap. The CDR3 covers 17 residues. The CDR3 is CASSQTTAGANTGELFF. CDR3 DNA sequence: TGCGCCAGCAGCCAAACAACTGCGGGGGCAAACACCGGGGAGCTGTTTTTT.

This clonotype has a single count. The chain couples TRBV20-1 to TRBJ2-2, with 12 bases lining up with TRBD2. Germline V gene lookup returns CDR1 DFQATT and CDR2 SNEGSKA (reference sequence). J lost 5 bases, V lost 3 bases, and 4 bases had no gene match. The CDR3 consists of 15 residues. The CDR3 loop reads CSARRLAGVTGELFF. The CDR3, as DNA: TGCAGTGCTAGGCGACTAGCGGGGGTTACCGGGGAGCTGTTTTTT.

This clonotype was picked up a small number of times. The chain links TRBV18 to TRBJ2-1; D gene uncertain. CDR3 length: 12 residues. Germline-derived CDR1 and CDR2 are KGHSH and LQKENI. The V end was cut by 4 bases, the J end by 2 bases, with 3 bases between. The CDR3 reads CASSRTYNEQFF. CDR3 nucleotides: TGTGCCAGCTCACGAACCTACAATGAGCAGTTCTTC.

V usage is TRBV7-2 and J usage is TRBJ1-1, with TRBD1 as a possible D gene (6 bases). Germline V lookup: CDR1 SGHTA, CDR2 FQGNSA. Trimming took off 5 bases at V and 3 bases at J, with 16 bases between the two ends. The CDR3 has 15 residues. CDR3 sequence (DNA): TGTGCCAGCAGCCCCCGGGACATCAAACACACTGAAGCTTTCTTT. Amino acids: CASSPRDIKHTEAFF.

This clonotype was recorded a few times. The rearrangement uses TRBV14 and TRBJ1-1; 12 nucleotides line up with TRBD1. V gave up 3 bases and J gave up 1 base; unmatched junction bases: 3. Germline V gene data show CDR1 as SGHDN and CDR2 as FVKESK. The CDR3 runs to 16 residues. The CDR3 sequence is CASSHGTGGWNTEAFF. Written as DNA, the CDR3 is TGTGCCAGCAGCCACGGGACAGGGGGCTGGAACACTGAAGCTTTCTTT.

This clonotype was detected many times. J is TRBJ2-3 and V is TRBV6-4; 9 bases fit TRBD2. The CDR3 loop spans 16 amino acids. The V and J ends lost 3 bases and 2 bases, in that order; junction bases with no gene match: 6. Germline CDR1 reads MRHNA; CDR2 reads SNTAGT. In nucleotides, the CDR3 is TGTGCCAGCAGTGAAAGAGCGGGGGGCCCCACAGATACGCAGTATTTT. It translates to CASSERAGGPTDTQYF.

The chain uses TRBV20-1 and TRBJ2-2; D is possibly TRBD2 (6 bases). The CDR3 has 15 residues. The V gene lost 0 bases and the J gene lost 4 bases, with 12 bases spanning the gap. CDR1 is DFQATT, CDR2 SNEGSKA, per germline (reference sequence). The CDR3 bases are TGCAGTGCTAGAGATCGGAGGGGAAGCACCGGGGAGCTGTTTTTT. Translated: CSARDRRGSTGELFF.

In this sample, this clonotype turned up a few times. V is TRBV20-1 and J is TRBJ2-1; D possibly corresponds to TRBD1 (6 bases). Germline CDR1 and CDR2: DFQATT and SNEGSKA (reference sequence). This CDR3 region has 15 residues. V lost 0 bases, J lost 9 bases, and 18 bases lay in between. For the CDR3, the DNA is TGCAGTGCTAGAGATGGGGCAGGGGAAGTCAGTGAGCAGTTCTTC. Translation: CSARDGAGEVSEQFF.

This clonotype was found a few times. The rearrangement links TRBV27 to TRBJ2-1, with D perhaps being TRBD1 or TRBD2 (5 bases each). The germline V and J ends were trimmed by 5 bases and 9 bases, with 23 bases remaining between them. Germline loops: CDR1 MNHEY, CDR2 SMNVEV (reference sequence). The CDR3 loop spans 16 amino acids. In DNA form, the CDR3 reads TGTGCCAGCAGTAAATCATCAGCCCGCCGTGGGGGTGAGCAGTTCTTC. It yields the protein CASSKSSARRGGEQFF.

The genes are TRBV4-1 and TRBJ1-5; no reliable D call. The CDR3 is made up of 16 amino acids. The germline gives CDR1 MGHRA, CDR2 YSYEKL. V was cut by 0 bases and J by 9 bases, with 18 bases left in between. In DNA form, the CDR3 reads TGCGCCAGCAGCCAAGATCCCGCAGGACGTGTGCCGCCCCAGCATTTT. Protein sequence: CASSQDPAGRVPPQHF.

V and J are TRBV12-3 or TRBV12-4 and TRBJ2-3, with 9 bases identical to TRBD2. This CDR3 comprises 14 residues. V shed 6 bases, J shed 4 bases, and the junction held 5 bases outside the gene matches. Here the CDR3 DNA reads TGTGCCAGCAGCCTGGGACTAGCATCAGATACGCAGTATTTT. It translates to CASSLGLASDTQYF.

The CDR3 loop is CASSYHDYGGYTF. The CDR3, as DNA: TGTGCCAGCAGCTACCACGACTATGGTGGCTACACCTTC. The V and J genes are TRBV9 and TRBJ1-2; no clear D. Trimming took 4 bases from V and 7 from J, leaving 14 bases between them. The CDR3 length is 13 residues. Germline lookup yields CDR1 SGDLS and CDR2 YYNGEE.

This chain uses TRBV29-1 with TRBJ2-3; TRBD1 matches 9 bases. The V segment lost 6 bases and the J segment 8 bases; nucleotides outside the gene matches: 6. Germline V gene lookup returns CDR1 SQVTM and CDR2 ANQGSEA. The CDR3 has 12 amino acids. The CDR3 region is CSVDRGGSTQYF. The CDR3 DNA reads as TGCAGCGTCGACAGGGGGGGCAGTACGCAGTATTTT.